The 29 T cell receptor beta chains listed next were all sequenced from one sample in a study of spatial heterogeneity in lung cancer. Time point here: sample taken at primary tumor resection. Whole RNA came from tumor, nontumor lung or frozen PBMC and was sequenced without being sorted. One entry per CDR3 protein results from TCRdb running MiXCR on the 5' RACE reads. The table lists about 82,000 distinct CDR3 sequences, roughly 12% of them singletons, with 4.6% in the top ten. The input for sequencing was PBMCs, taken at surgery. The receptors here all came from a male donor with early-stage non-small cell lung cancer.

The chain carries TRBV20-1 and TRBJ2-7, with 9 positions matching TRBD1. Trimming removed 1 base from V and 3 bases from J; junction bases left unmatched: 7. The CDR3 extends over 15 amino acids. Germline CDR1 is DFQATT and CDR2 is SNEGSKA (reference sequence). The CDR3 loop is CSARGSTGGNYEQYF. The CDR3 DNA reads TGCAGTGCTAGAGGGTCGACAGGGGGGAACTACGAGCAGTACTTC.

The chain links TRBV6-2 or TRBV6-3 to TRBJ2-7, with 11 bases fitting TRBD2. This CDR3 is built from 13 residues. Germline CDR1 MNHEY, CDR2 SVGEGT. Trimming removed 8 bases from V and 4 bases from J; junction bases left unmatched: 4. The CDR3 DNA is TGTGCCAGCCATTCTAGCGGGAGGTACGAGCAGTACTTC. Its protein is CASHSSGRYEQYF.

This chain uses TRBV6-4 with TRBJ1-1; D remains ambiguous. This CDR3 has 14 residues. Trimming removed 4 bases at V and 3 bases at J, with 12 bases between. Germline CDR1 reads MRHNA; CDR2 reads SNTAGT. Here the CDR3 reads CASSVEGGYTEAFF. CDR3 nucleotides: TGTGCCAGCAGTGTGGAGGGTGGATACACTGAAGCTTTCTTT.

The V call is TRBV6-1, the J call TRBJ1-2; the D gene is possibly TRBD1 (5 bases). Trimming took off 3 bases at V and 4 bases at J, with 18 bases between the two ends. This CDR3 is built from 16 residues. Germline assignment: CDR1 MNHNS and CDR2 SASEGT. This CDR3 is CASSDSRQGSSYGYTF. The CDR3 nucleotides read TGTGCCAGCAGTGATAGCCGGCAGGGTAGTTCCTATGGCTACACCTTC.

This clonotype has a handful of counts. The rearrangement uses TRBV29-1 and TRBJ2-7; 7 bases map to TRBD2. The CDR3 has 13 amino acids. From germline, CDR1 is SQVTM and CDR2 ANQGSEA. V lost 4 bases, J lost 1 base, and 4 bases stayed unmatched. The CDR3 region is CSVVGRESYEQYF. The CDR3 bases are TGCAGCGTTGTTGGGCGGGAGTCCTACGAGCAGTACTTC.

This clonotype was recorded at least ten times. The DNA for the CDR3 is TGTGCCAGCAGTGAAGTCAGGGTTTACACTGAAGCTTTCTTT. It specifies CASSEVRVYTEAFF. The chain links TRBV6-1 to TRBJ1-1; D is possibly TRBD1 (5 bases). The CDR3 loop spans 14 amino acids. V lost 1 base and J 3 bases, leaving 9 bases between the germline ends. Germline V lookup: CDR1 MNHNS, CDR2 SASEGT.

The V gene is TRBV12-3 or TRBV12-4, the J gene TRBJ2-6, with D perhaps matching TRBD1 (7 bases). This CDR3 spans 18 amino acids. V was clipped by 4 bases and J by 0 bases, with 16 bases between them. CDR3 nucleotides: TGTGCCAGCAGTTCGCTGGAGGGGGCCGGCTCTGGGGCCAACGTCCTGACTTTC. It is translated as CASSSLEGAGSGANVLTF.

There are a few counts of this clonotype. The chain couples TRBV7-2 to TRBJ2-3, with 13 bases lining up with TRBD2. The CDR3 totals 16 residues. With 5 bases clipped from V and 4 bases from J, the junction kept 6 bases outside the gene matches. Germline CDR1 reads SGHTA; CDR2 reads FQGNSA. DNA of the CDR3: TGTGCCAGCAGCGCCGGACTAGCGGGAGTCTCAGATACGCAGTATTTT. Amino acids: CASSAGLAGVSDTQYF.

This clonotype was observed once. J is TRBJ2-1 and V is TRBV20-1; 12 bases align to TRBD2. This CDR3 region has 14 residues. Germline V lookup: CDR1 DFQATT, CDR2 SNEGSKA (reference sequence). Trimming at V came to 6 bases and at J to 9 bases, leaving 9 bases not matched to a gene. In DNA, the CDR3 is TGCAGTGCCACGCTAGCGGGGGGGTACCTTGAGCAGTTCTTC. The encoded protein is CSATLAGGYLEQFF.

The rearrangement links TRBV20-1 to TRBJ2-1, with 15 bases fitting TRBD2. The CDR3 extends over 17 amino acids. Germline lookup yields CDR1 DFQATT and CDR2 SNEGSKA (reference sequence). Trimming removed 5 bases from V and 0 bases from J; junction bases left unmatched: 5. The DNA for the CDR3 is TGCAGTGCTGGAGGACTAGCGGGAGGGACCTCCTACAATGAGCAGTTCTTC. Its protein is CSAGGLAGGTSYNEQFF.

The chain recombines TRBV5-1 with TRBJ2-7; D uncertain. The CDR3 covers 16 residues. Per germline, CDR1 SGHRS and CDR2 YFSETQ. Trimming cost V 0 bases and J 0 bases, with 13 bases left between them. Here the CDR3 DNA reads TGCGCCAGCAGCTTGGAGGTCGTAGCTTTCTCCTACGAGCAGTACTTC. This codes for CASSLEVVAFSYEQYF. The full variable domain, completed using reference TRBV5-1 and TRBJ2-7, is KAGVTQTPRYLIKTRGQQVTLSCSPISGHRSVSWYQQTPGQGLQFLFEYFSETQRNKGNFPGRFSGRQFSNSRSEMNVSTLELGDSALYLCASSLEVVAFSYEQYFGPGTRLTVT.

This clonotype was recorded a few times. The chain couples TRBV28 to TRBJ2-5; TRBD2 matches at 7 bases. This CDR3 has 16 amino acids. Germline CDR1 and CDR2: MDHEN and SYDVKM. The junction had 11 bases not matched to a gene; V was cut back by 2 bases and J by 5 bases. DNA for the CDR3: TGTGCCAGCAGTTTAAGGTTGGGAGGCGGGGGTGAGACCCAGTACTTC. Its protein product is CASSLRLGGGGETQYF. The full variable domain, in which reference TRBV28 and TRBJ2-5 provide the parts outside the CDR3, is DVKVTQSSRYLVKRTGEKVFLECVQDMDHENMFWYRQDPGLGLRLIYFSYDVKMKEKGDIPEGYSVSREKKERFSLILESASTNQTSMYLCASSLRLGGGGETQYFGPGTRLLVL.

The V and J genes are TRBV6-1 and TRBJ1-6, with D uncertain. Per the germline V gene, CDR1 is MNHNS and CDR2 is SASEGT. The length of the CDR3 is 15 residues. Deletions cut 10 bases from V and 5 bases from J, with 18 bases between. In DNA, the CDR3 is TGTGCCACTTACGCCGCCGCAGCTAATAATTCACCCCTCCACTTT. Protein product: CATYAAAANNSPLHF.

The table lists this clonotype with many counts. The rearrangement uses TRBV12-3 or TRBV12-4 and TRBJ1-5; no firm D call. The V end lost 0 bases, the J end lost 2 bases, and 20 bases lay between the germline ends. The CDR3 totals 19 residues. The CDR3 DNA sequence: TGTGCCAGCAGTTTAGCGCGGGCAAGGATGGTGAGGGGCAATCAGCCCCAGCATTTT. Translated: CASSLARARMVRGNQPQHF.

This clonotype occurred a few times. The chain couples TRBV7-9 to TRBJ1-4; D is uncertain. Per germline, CDR1 SEHNR and CDR2 FQNEAQ (reference sequence). Trimming pared 7 bases from V and 8 bases from J, leaving 14 bases between. CDR3 size: 13 residues. The DNA of the CDR3 is TGTGCCAGCACCCCAACGGGAGGGGAAAAACTGTTTTTT. Translated: CASTPTGGEKLFF. Full variable domain (remainder filled in from reference TRBV7-9 and TRBJ1-4): DTGVSQNPRHKITKRGQNVTFRCDPISEHNRLYWYRQTLGQGPEFLTYFQNEAQLEKSRLLSDRFSAERPKGSFSTLEIQRTEQGDSAMYLCASTPTGGEKLFFGSGTQLSVL.

This clonotype occurred many times. The germline gene is not matched at one end of the junction; a read error may be the cause. This rearrangement joins TRBV5-4 to TRBJ1-4, with D tentatively TRBD1 (5 bases). Per the germline V gene, CDR1 is SGHNT and CDR2 is YYREEE (reference sequence). This CDR3 has 15 residues. The CDR3 reads CASSLDIATNEKLFF. In nucleotides, the CDR3 is TGTGCCAGCAGTTTGGACATTGCAACTAATGAAAAACTGTTTTTT.

The CDR3 DNA is TGTGCCAGCAGTTTATGGGACAGCTATGGCTACACCTTC. Its protein is CASSLWDSYGYTF. The chain uses TRBV12-3 or TRBV12-4 and TRBJ1-2; 7 bases match TRBD1. J was trimmed by 4 bases and V by 2 bases; bases with no gene match: 1. CDR3 length equals 13 residues.

The rearrangement links TRBV5-1 to TRBJ2-7; D not certain. V lost 0 bases to trimming and J lost 0 bases, with 4 bases between them. The germline V gene has CDR1 SGHRS and CDR2 YFSETQ. There are 13 residues in the CDR3. The CDR3 DNA reads as TGCGCCAGCAGCTTGGCGAGCTCCTACGAGCAGTACTTC. Translation: CASSLASSYEQYF.

This rearrangement joins TRBV7-9 to TRBJ2-1; 14 nucleotides line up with TRBD2. There are 16 residues in the CDR3. The V gene's germline CDR1 is SEHNR and CDR2 FQNEAQ (reference sequence). Trimming removed 5 bases from V and 3 bases from J; junction bases left unmatched: 3. This CDR3 reads CASSPGTSGSYNEQFF. The CDR3 DNA follows: TGTGCCAGCAGCCCGGGGACTAGCGGGAGCTACAATGAGCAGTTCTTC.

This chain connects TRBV2 to TRBJ1-4; D call uncertain. Germline CDR1 SNHLY, CDR2 FYNNEI. The CDR3 extends over 15 amino acids. V was trimmed by 3 bases and J by 4 bases, leaving 12 bases between them. The CDR3 region has the DNA TGTGCCAGCAGTGACGGTGGGAGGGATAATGAAAAACTGTTTTTT. This encodes CASSDGGRDNEKLFF.

CDR3 amino acids: CASSELSPGELFF. In DNA, the CDR3 is TGTGCCAGCAGTGAACTAAGTCCCGGGGAGCTGTTTTTT. V is TRBV6-1 and J is TRBJ2-2; D remains ambiguous. The germline V and J ends were trimmed by 2 bases and 6 bases, with 7 bases remaining between them. CDR1 and CDR2 (germline): MNHNS, SASEGT. The CDR3 covers 13 residues.

This clonotype was found a few times. This sequence joins TRBV10-3 and TRBJ2-1, with TRBD2 identical over 12 bases. Germline lookup yields CDR1 ENHRY and CDR2 SYGVKD. CDR3 size: 17 residues. The V gene end was trimmed by 0 bases and the J gene end by 0 bases; junction bases not matched to a gene: 0. The CDR3 sequence is CAISESTSGSSYNEQFF. The DNA of the CDR3 is TGTGCCATCAGTGAGTCGACTAGCGGGAGCTCCTACAATGAGCAGTTCTTC.

This chain joins TRBV7-3 and TRBJ2-7; perhaps TRBD1 as D (6 bases). Germline CDR1 SGHTA, CDR2 FQGTGA. Trimming removed 1 base from V and 7 bases from J, with 17 bases in between. This CDR3 comprises 15 residues. The CDR3 DNA is TGTGCCAGCAGCTTAAACAGGGCTCAGAGGGGAGAGCAGTACTTC. Its translation is CASSLNRAQRGEQYF. The variable domain in full, with the rest retrieved from reference TRBV7-3 and TRBJ2-7, is GAGVSQTPSNKVTEKGKYVELRCDPISGHTALYWYRQSLGQGPEFLIYFQGTGAADDSGLPNDRFFAVRPEGSVSTLKIQRTERGDSAVYLCASSLNRAQRGEQYFGPGTRLTVT.

The chain is built from TRBV5-1 and TRBJ2-7; TRBD2 matches at 8 bases. Germline assignment: CDR1 SGHRS and CDR2 YFSETQ. V lost 2 bases to trimming and J lost 6 bases; unmatched junction nucleotides: 10. The CDR3 is 15 residues long. The CDR3 here is CASSLSGTRGREQYF. CDR3 in DNA: TGCGCCAGCAGCTTATCCGGGACTAGGGGCCGCGAGCAGTACTTC.

The V call is TRBV5-1, the J call TRBJ1-2; 11 bases map to TRBD1. V lost 3 bases, J lost 3 bases, and 1 base stayed unmatched. This CDR3 region has 14 residues. In germline, CDR1 is SGHRS, CDR2 YFSETQ. The CDR3: CASSWTGGDYGYTF. DNA for the CDR3: TGCGCCAGCAGCTGGACAGGGGGCGACTATGGCTACACCTTC.

V usage is TRBV13 and J usage is TRBJ1-6; 7 bases line up with TRBD1. V gave up 3 bases and J gave up 6 bases; unmatched junction bases: 5. There are 15 residues in the CDR3. From germline, CDR1 is PRHDT and CDR2 FYEKMQ (reference sequence). The CDR3 reads CASSFSGTVNSPLHF. Here the CDR3 DNA reads TGTGCCAGCAGCTTCTCCGGGACAGTTAATTCACCCCTCCACTTT.

This clonotype was found a few times. The chain is built from TRBV7-3 and TRBJ1-2; 10 nucleotides match TRBD1. Germline lookup yields CDR1 SGHTA and CDR2 FQGTGA. V shed 1 base, J shed 5 bases, and the junction held 4 bases outside the gene matches. The CDR3 loop spans 15 amino acids. The CDR3 spells CASSLNRQGAYGYTF. The CDR3, as DNA: TGTGCCAGCAGCTTAAACCGACAGGGGGCTTATGGCTACACCTTC.

The V call is TRBV7-2, the J call TRBJ2-7; 13 bases are a match to TRBD2. Germline CDR1 is SGHTA and CDR2 is FQGNSA. V was pared by 3 bases and J by 2 bases, with 4 bases of the junction left unmatched. The CDR3 sequence is 16 residues long. CDR3 residues: CASSLGLAGTAYEQYF. The CDR3 DNA reads TGTGCCAGCAGCTTGGGACTAGCGGGAACAGCCTACGAGCAGTACTTC.

The rearrangement uses TRBV3-1 and TRBJ2-5; D is undetermined. V gave up 6 bases and J gave up 1 base, with 18 bases separating them. This CDR3 spans 16 amino acids. Germline values: CDR1 LGHDT, CDR2 YNNKEL (reference sequence). The CDR3, as DNA: TGTGCCAGCAGTCCTATTAGCTCCGGGCCCCAAGAGACCCAGTACTTC. This translates into CASSPISSGPQETQYF.